One and the same sample provided the 20 T cell receptor beta chains below, sequenced in a study of CD8 T cells in ankylosing spondylitis. Study-wide findings and caveats: What appeared characteristic of ankylosing spondylitis blood was a TCR beta motif of eight highly homologous variants.

Antigens for these TCRs are unknown. TCRdb independently ran MiXCR on the 5' RACE reads; one entry per CDR3 protein. Among about 210,000 distinct CDR3 sequences listed, approximately 7.4% were seen once. Input material: blood, either unsorted or a sorted T cell fraction (not recorded which). All receptors derive from a male donor with ankylosing spondylitis.

In its sample, this clonotype was seen once. This CDR3 is CASLRRGRETQYF. The CDR3 nucleotides are TGTGCCAGTCTACGGCGGGGACGGGAGACCCAGTACTTC. This sequence joins TRBV2 and TRBJ2-5; a weak D match, TRBD2 (6 bases). CDR1 SNHLY and CDR2 FYNNEI come from the germline V gene. This CDR3 contains 13 residues. With 9 bases removed from V and 5 bases from J, the gap between germline ends came to 16 bases.

This clonotype was detected only a few times. V gene TRBV15 combines with J gene TRBJ1-1; no definite D call. CDR3 size: 14 residues. Trimming stripped 5 bases from V and 0 bases from J, with 10 bases between. Germline CDR1 reads LNHNV; CDR2 reads YYDKDF (reference sequence). The CDR3 loop is CATSRRSMNTEAFF. CDR3 coding DNA: TGTGCCACCAGCCGCAGGTCTATGAACACTGAAGCTTTCTTT.

The gene calls are TRBV7-8 and TRBJ1-2; D is possibly TRBD1 (6 bases). With 1 base removed from V and 5 bases from J, the gap between germline ends came to 17 bases. CDR3 length equals 16 residues. Germline V gene lookup returns CDR1 SGHVS and CDR2 FQNEAQ. CDR3 region: CASSLEAGARPYGYTF. CDR3 sequence (DNA): TGTGCCAGCAGCTTAGAGGCAGGGGCTCGTCCTTATGGCTACACCTTC.

Points on this clonotype: One junction end does not reproduce the germline sequence, and a read error may be involved. CDR3 in amino acids: CASSLAGVGANVLTF. The CDR3 DNA reads TGTGCCAGCAGCCTAGCGGGAGTAGGGGCCAACGTCCTGACTTTC. V is TRBV7-6 and J is TRBJ2-6, with 10 bases matching TRBD2. CDR1 and CDR2 (germline): SGHVS, FNYEAQ. CDR3 length: 15 amino acids. The whole variable domain, filled in from reference TRBV7-6 and TRBJ2-6, reads GAGVSQSPRYKVTKRGQDVALRCDPISGHVSLYWYRQALGQGPEFLTYFNYEAQQDKSGLPNDRFSAERPEGSISTLTIQRTEQRDSAMYRCASSLAGVGANVLTFGAGSRLTVL.

This chain links TRBV28 with TRBJ2-7; weak D call: TRBD1 (5 bases). Germline V gene sequence: CDR1 MDHEN, CDR2 SYDVKM. The CDR3 has 14 residues. V dropped 7 bases and J dropped 3 bases, with 16 bases sitting between them. DNA of the CDR3: TGTGCCAGCACCCTCACAGGTTGGGGCTACGAGCAGTACTTC. Protein: CASTLTGWGYEQYF.

A single count supports this clonotype. V usage is TRBV6-5 and J usage is TRBJ1-2, with no clear D. Germline CDR1 is MNHEY and CDR2 is SVGAGI. V gave up 5 bases and J gave up 8 bases, with 12 bases separating them. The CDR3 covers 12 residues. Here the CDR3 DNA reads TGTGCCAGCAGTGACGGACCTTTAGGCTACACCTTC. It codes for CASSDGPLGYTF.

Ten or more counts support this clonotype. J is TRBJ2-2 and V is TRBV20-1; D is perhaps TRBD1 (6 bases). CDR1 is DFQATT, CDR2 SNEGSKA, per germline (reference sequence). The germline V and J ends were trimmed by 6 bases and 4 bases, with 12 bases remaining between them. CDR3 length: 13 residues. In DNA, the CDR3 is TGCAGTGCCCACAGGGTTGTCACCGGGGAGCTGTTTTTT. Amino acids: CSAHRVVTGELFF.

The chain's CDR3 is CASSLVGYYEQYF. CDR3 nucleotides: TGTGCCAGCAGCTTAGTTGGATACTACGAGCAGTACTTC. V and J are TRBV11-2 and TRBJ2-7; D not resolved. V was shortened by 1 base and J by 3 bases, with 7 bases between the two germline ends. The CDR3 totals 13 residues. Germline CDR1 SGHAT, CDR2 FQNNGV.

This clonotype showed up many times. One end of the junction fails to match germline, which may point to a read error. The chain links TRBV12-3 or TRBV12-4 to TRBJ2-1, with 9 bases identical to TRBD1. The CDR3 runs 11 residues. CDR3 sequence: CASSLGDREDF. The DNA of the CDR3 is TGTGCCAGCAGTTTGGGGGACAGGGAAGACTTC.

The table lists this clonotype with many counts. The chain couples TRBV4-3 to TRBJ2-1, with D unresolved. V was shortened by 1 base and J by 5 bases, with 9 bases between the two germline ends. This CDR3 has 14 residues. Germline CDR1 is LGHNA and CDR2 is YSLEER. CDR3 sequence (DNA): TGCGCCAGCAGCCAAGGGACGGCGGACAATGAGCAGTTCTTC. It encodes CASSQGTADNEQFF.

The V gene is TRBV4-2, the J gene TRBJ2-7; no reliable D call. The CDR3 spans 14 residues. V lost 0 bases and J 2 bases, leaving 8 bases between the germline ends. The germline V gene has CDR1 LGHNA and CDR2 YNFKEQ. CDR3 nucleotide sequence: TGTGCCAGCAGCCAAGAGGCGTTAGCCTACGAGCAGTACTTC. This codes for CASSQEALAYEQYF.

This clonotype came up a few times. The gene calls are TRBV20-1 and TRBJ1-1; D gene uncertain. CDR1 and CDR2 from the germline V gene are DFQATT and SNEGSKA (reference sequence). The V gene lost 5 bases and the J gene lost 0 bases, with 4 bases spanning the gap. The CDR3 is 11 residues long. This CDR3 is CSAYLNTEAFF. In DNA, the CDR3 is TGCAGTGCTTATCTGAACACTGAAGCTTTCTTT.

This clonotype was detected many times. The chain recombines TRBV4-2 with TRBJ2-7; a weak D match, TRBD1 (6 bases). The CDR3 is 13 amino acids. V lost 2 bases and J 5 bases, leaving 10 bases between the germline ends. The germline gives CDR1 LGHNA, CDR2 YNFKEQ. CDR3 sequence: CASSQTGTNEQYF. The DNA for the CDR3 is TGTGCCAGCAGCCAAACAGGGACCAACGAGCAGTACTTC.

There are many counts of this clonotype. The V call is TRBV7-6, the J call TRBJ2-7; D perhaps matches TRBD2 (6 bases). CDR1 and CDR2 from the germline V gene are SGHVS and FNYEAQ. CDR3 length: 14 residues. Between the trimmed V and J ends, which lost 5 bases and 3 bases, there was a span of 14 bases. CDR3 DNA sequence: TGTGCCAGCAGCCCGACTAGTTCCGGCTACGAGCAGTACTTC. Protein product: CASSPTSSGYEQYF. Combining the CDR3 with reference TRBV7-6 and TRBJ2-7 gives the whole variable domain GAGVSQSPRYKVTKRGQDVALRCDPISGHVSLYWYRQALGQGPEFLTYFNYEAQQDKSGLPNDRFSAERPEGSISTLTIQRTEQRDSAMYRCASSPTSSGYEQYFGPGTRLTVT.

This clonotype has a count of ten or more. The J gene is TRBJ1-2, the V gene TRBV9; 8 bases fit TRBD1. Germline V gives CDR1 SGDLS, CDR2 YYNGEE. Trimming removed 3 bases from V and 8 bases from J; junction bases left unmatched: 3. This CDR3 region has 12 residues. In nucleotides, the CDR3 is TGTGCCAGCAGCGCGTCAGGGGGCGGCTACACCTTC. Translated: CASSASGGGYTF.

The CDR3 loop reads CASSPVRPQETQYF. The CDR3 bases are TGTGCCAGCAGCCCCGTTCGGCCTCAAGAGACCCAGTACTTC. The chain recombines TRBV7-9 with TRBJ2-5; D unclear. CDR3 size: 14 residues. Germline-derived CDR1 and CDR2 are SEHNR and FQNEAQ (reference sequence). Trimming cost V 5 bases and J 2 bases, with 12 bases left between them.

At least ten counts were recorded for this clonotype. This rearrangement joins TRBV27 to TRBJ2-7; the D is unclear. V was clipped by 8 bases and J by 4 bases, with 6 bases between them. From germline, CDR1 is MNHEY and CDR2 SMNVEV (reference sequence). The CDR3 loop spans 10 amino acids. CDR3 loop: CASGDYEQYF. For the CDR3, the DNA is TGTGCCAGCGGGGATTACGAGCAGTACTTC.

This clonotype has ten or more counts. The chain recombines TRBV6-2 or TRBV6-3 with TRBJ2-5; a weak D match, TRBD2 (6 bases). The CDR3 is 16 amino acids. V dropped 3 bases and J dropped 3 bases, with 17 bases sitting between them. The V gene's germline CDR1 is MNHEY and CDR2 SVGEGT. Here the CDR3 reads CASSYRRDKGEETQYF. DNA for the CDR3: TGTGCCAGCAGTTATAGGCGGGATAAGGGCGAAGAGACCCAGTACTTC.

There are many counts of this clonotype. The chain uses TRBV4-1 and TRBJ2-2; TRBD2 matches at 7 bases. After removal of 5 bases from V and 3 bases from J, the junction contained 9 bases not matched to a gene. This CDR3 region has 16 residues. Germline V CDR1 and CDR2: MGHRA, YSYEKL. CDR3 nucleotide sequence: TGCGCCAGCAGCTACTGGACTAGGGCGGACACCGGGGAGCTGTTTTTT. This sequence encodes CASSYWTRADTGELFF.

There are many counts of this clonotype. This chain uses TRBV29-1 with TRBJ2-7; weak D call: TRBD1 (6 bases). From germline, CDR1 is SQVTM and CDR2 ANQGSEA. Trimming pared 3 bases from V and 1 base from J, leaving 13 bases between. The CDR3 loop spans 14 amino acids. The CDR3 nucleotides read TGCAGCGTTGACGCCTTCGGACAGTCCTACGAGCAGTACTTC. This encodes CSVDAFGQSYEQYF.